These 11 T cell receptor beta chains originate from one sample sequenced in a study of blood T cells in healthy people across ages. Using a J-beta primer mix together with a sample-barcoded 5' primer, a second PCR was run for 7 to 11 cycles. MiXCR was run by TCRdb on the 5' RACE reads, yielding one entry per CDR3 protein. The table shows 700,000 to 850,000 distinct CDR3 sequences, with 53% occurring only once. The material sequenced was blood. These TCRs come from a man older than 75 in good health.

This chain connects TRBV7-2 to TRBJ1-5; D may be TRBD1 (6 bases). The CDR3 length is 17 residues. The ends were cut back, 5 bases at V and 4 bases at J, with 21 bases in the middle. Germline V lookup: CDR1 SGHTA, CDR2 FQGNSA. The chain's CDR3 is CASSPVPRDNKNQPQHF. The CDR3 nucleotides read TGTGCCAGCAGCCCTGTTCCCCGGGACAATAAGAATCAGCCCCAGCATTTT. The variable domain in full, completed from reference TRBV7-2 and TRBJ1-5, reads GAGVSQSPSNKVTEKGKDVELRCDPISGHTALYWYRQSLGQGLEFLIYFQGNSAPDKSGLPSDRFSAERTGGSVSTLTIQRTQQEDSAVYLCASSPVPRDNKNQPQHFGDGTRLSIL.

There are many counts of this clonotype. This sequence joins TRBV2 and TRBJ2-3; D call uncertain. The CDR3 has 14 residues. CDR1 and CDR2 from the germline V gene are SNHLY and FYNNEI. V dropped 8 bases and J dropped 0 bases, with 12 bases sitting between them. CDR3 amino acids: CASSPGLSTDTQYF. The CDR3 DNA is TGTGCCAGCTCCCCGGGTTTGAGCACAGATACGCAGTATTTT.

The CDR3 bases are TGTGCCACCGAACGTGGCTCTGGGGCCAACGTCCTGACTTTC. It encodes CATERGSGANVLTF. The chain is built from TRBV15 and TRBJ2-6; D remains unclear. V was cut by 8 bases and J by 0 bases, with 8 bases left in between. This CDR3 has 14 amino acids. Germline V lookup: CDR1 LNHNV, CDR2 YYDKDF (reference sequence).

This clonotype was counted a few times. The chain uses TRBV6-1 and TRBJ1-2; D call uncertain. V lost 9 bases and J 8 bases, leaving 13 bases between the germline ends. Germline values: CDR1 MNHNS, CDR2 SASEGT. The CDR3 is 11 amino acids. The CDR3 bases are TGTGCCAGTGACCTGAAAACCGGCTACACCTTC. This translates into CASDLKTGYTF.

In this sample, this clonotype turned up once. J is TRBJ2-1 and V is TRBV4-1; D is perhaps TRBD2 (6 bases). V lost 2 bases, J lost 11 bases, and 19 bases lay in between. This CDR3 contains 15 residues. Germline V CDR1 and CDR2: MGHRA, YSYEKL. CDR3 protein: CASSQHPAMAGQQFF. As DNA, the CDR3 is TGCGCCAGCAGCCAACACCCAGCGATGGCGGGACAGCAGTTCTTC.

The V and J genes are TRBV29-1 and TRBJ2-7; the D is unclear. CDR3 length: 11 amino acids. Germline V gives CDR1 SQVTM, CDR2 ANQGSEA. The V and J ends lost 4 bases and 3 bases respectively, with 7 bases between them. The CDR3 bases are TGCAGCGTTGTTTCAGACTACGAGCAGTACTTC. This sequence encodes CSVVSDYEQYF.

The rearrangement uses TRBV5-1 and TRBJ2-5; TRBD2 aligns across 8 bases. V lost 7 bases to trimming and J lost 11 bases; unmatched junction nucleotides: 19. The CDR3 runs 15 residues. Germline V lookup: CDR1 SGHRS, CDR2 YFSETQ. CDR3 loop: CASGPGLAASNEQYF. DNA for the CDR3: TGCGCCAGCGGGCCCGGACTAGCTGCATCCAATGAGCAGTACTTC.

There are a few counts of this clonotype. The chain employs TRBV5-1 and TRBJ1-5, with 7 bases matching TRBD1. The CDR3 has 14 amino acids. CDR1 is SGHRS and CDR2 is YFSETQ in the germline V gene. With 4 bases clipped from V and 8 bases from J, the junction kept 9 bases outside the gene matches. CDR3 loop: CASSPQGSKEPQHF. In DNA form, the CDR3 reads TGCGCCAGCAGCCCACAGGGGTCTAAGGAGCCCCAGCATTTT.

The chain has TRBV20-1 and TRBJ2-1; no firm D call. The CDR3 length is 12 residues. The V gene lost 3 bases and the J gene lost 6 bases, with 9 bases spanning the gap. From germline, CDR1 is DFQATT and CDR2 SNEGSKA (reference sequence). CDR3 DNA: TGCAGTGCTAGGTCGTACTTCAATGAGCAGTTCTTC. Its translation: CSARSYFNEQFF.

The CDR3 DNA follows: TGTGCCAGCAGTCCCAGGGGTGGGGGGATAGGCTACGAGCAGTACTTC. Translating gives CASSPRGGGIGYEQYF. V is TRBV12-3 or TRBV12-4 and J is TRBJ2-7; D might be TRBD1 or TRBD2, each matching 6 bases. With 5 bases removed from V and 3 bases from J, the gap between germline ends came to 20 bases. The CDR3 has 16 amino acids.

This clonotype was detected a few times. The V and J genes are TRBV28 and TRBJ1-4; perhaps TRBD1 as D (5 bases). The CDR3 contains 14 residues. CDR1 is MDHEN, CDR2 SYDVKM, per germline. The V and J ends lost 7 bases and 8 bases respectively, with 17 bases between them. The CDR3 DNA sequence: TGTGCCAGCATGAAGGACACCCCGGGAGAAAAACTGTTTTTT. The encoded protein is CASMKDTPGEKLFF.